This entry concerns a single TCR beta chain. These data originate in a study of blood T cell repertoires in COVID-19. Whole-study context: Researchers got acute and convalescent COVID-19 samples from the United States, Italy and Spain. PBMCs, B-cell-depleted T cells, or T cells were the source of the cDNA or gDNA that made up the material.

The germline V gene has CDR1 LNHDA and CDR2 SQIVND (reference sequence). The junction had 4 bases not matched to a gene; V was cut back by 5 bases and J by 7 bases. The CDR3 sequence is 14 residues long. Original data processing: Amplification from reference gene primers served as the basis for estimated nucleated cell counts. The table came from immunoSEQ multiplex PCR; TCRdb's copy has only in-frame clones and leaves some out. The D gene and trimming were derived from the DNA, and the V and J assignments and clone size from that table. Here the sample spans approximately 50,000 clones, over 70% being singletons.

Sequencing was carried out using peripheral blood. The sequence was collected from a human donor in a cohort sampled during active COVID-19. The rearrangement links TRBV19 to TRBJ1-6; 8 bases map to TRBD1. The DNA for the CDR3 is TGTGCCAGTAGTGGGACAGGCCGAAATTCACCCCTCCACTTT. This codes for CASSGTGRNSPLHF.